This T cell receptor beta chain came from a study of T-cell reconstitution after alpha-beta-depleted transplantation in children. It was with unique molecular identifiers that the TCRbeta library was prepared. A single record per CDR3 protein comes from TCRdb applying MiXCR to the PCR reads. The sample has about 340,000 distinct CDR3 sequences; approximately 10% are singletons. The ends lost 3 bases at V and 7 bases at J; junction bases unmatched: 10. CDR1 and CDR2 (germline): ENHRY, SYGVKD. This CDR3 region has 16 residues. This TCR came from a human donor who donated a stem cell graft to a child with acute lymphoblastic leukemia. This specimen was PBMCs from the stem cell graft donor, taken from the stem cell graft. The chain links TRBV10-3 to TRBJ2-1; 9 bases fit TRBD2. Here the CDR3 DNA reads TGTGCCATCAGTGAATCTGCGGCGGGAGGGTTAAATGAGCAGTTCTTC. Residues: CAISESAAGGLNEQFF.